The clone carrying this T cell receptor (beta chain) was found many times. The antigen is undetermined. Germline V lookup: CDR1 MNHEY, CDR2 SVGEGT. The CDR3 has 14 residues. Germline trimming cut 8 bases from V and 1 base from J; bases unmatched to any gene: 7. The data are from a study of blood T cells in healthy people across ages. Study-level points and caveats: Naive CD4+ cell counts and diversity both ran higher in long-lived than in aged donors. Getting older went along with TCR beta diversity per million T cells dropping roughly linearly.

Alongside a J-beta primer mix, a sample-barcoded 5' primer served in a second PCR lasting roughly 6 to 12 cycles. Through a template-switch adaptor with 12 random nucleotides, each cDNA molecule received a tag. Every sample gave at least 2.5 million paired-end reads containing CDR3. In TCRdb, the 5' RACE reads were re-called with MiXCR into one record per CDR3 protein. The top ten clones hold 45% to 55% of a sample with 380,000 or so distinct CDR3 sequences, more than 45% of them seen once. Sample: blood. The chain links TRBV6-2 or TRBV6-3 to TRBJ1-1; TRBD1 matches 7 bases. The sequence derives from a man in his sixties in good health. The CDR3 coding sequence is TGTGCCAGCCAAACAGGGGTTGGGAACACTGAAGCTTTCTTT. Its protein product is CASQTGVGNTEAFF.